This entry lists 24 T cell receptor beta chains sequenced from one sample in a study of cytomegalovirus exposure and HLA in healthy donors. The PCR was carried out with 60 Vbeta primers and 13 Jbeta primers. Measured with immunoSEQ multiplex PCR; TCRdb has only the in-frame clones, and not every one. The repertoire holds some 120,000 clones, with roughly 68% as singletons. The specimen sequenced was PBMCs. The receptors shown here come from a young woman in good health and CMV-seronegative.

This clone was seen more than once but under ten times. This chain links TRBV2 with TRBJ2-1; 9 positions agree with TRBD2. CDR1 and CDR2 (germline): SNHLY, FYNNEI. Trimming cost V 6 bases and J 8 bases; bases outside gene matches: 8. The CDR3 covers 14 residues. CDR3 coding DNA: TGTGCCAGCAGACCGGGACTAGCTAGCGATGAGCAGTTCTTC. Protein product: CASRPGLASDEQFF. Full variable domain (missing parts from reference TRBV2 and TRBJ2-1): EPEVTQTPSHQVTQMGQEVILRCVPISNHLYFYWYRQILGQKVEFLVSFYNNEISEKSEIFDDQFSVERPDGSNFTLKIRSTKLEDSAMYFCASRPGLASDEQFFGPGTRLTVL.

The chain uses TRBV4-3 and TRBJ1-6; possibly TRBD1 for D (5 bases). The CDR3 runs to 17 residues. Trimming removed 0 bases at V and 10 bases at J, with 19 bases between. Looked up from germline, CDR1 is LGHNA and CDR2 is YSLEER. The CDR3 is CASSQDFGTEKRSPLHF. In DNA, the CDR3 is TGCGCCAGCAGCCAAGATTTTGGGACTGAGAAGAGGTCACCCCTCCACTTT.

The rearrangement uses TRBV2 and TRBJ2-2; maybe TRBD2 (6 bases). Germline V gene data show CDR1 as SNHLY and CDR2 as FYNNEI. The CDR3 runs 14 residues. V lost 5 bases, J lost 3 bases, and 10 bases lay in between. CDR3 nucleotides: TGTGCCAGCAGTCGGGAGCAGGACACCGGGGAGCTGTTTTTT. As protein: CASSREQDTGELFF.

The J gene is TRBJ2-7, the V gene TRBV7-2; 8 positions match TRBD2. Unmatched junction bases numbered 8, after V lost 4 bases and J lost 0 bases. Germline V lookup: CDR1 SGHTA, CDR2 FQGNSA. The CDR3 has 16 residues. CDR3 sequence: CASSYRDSGISYEQYF. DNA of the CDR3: TGTGCCAGCAGCTATAGAGATAGCGGGATCTCCTACGAGCAGTACTTC.

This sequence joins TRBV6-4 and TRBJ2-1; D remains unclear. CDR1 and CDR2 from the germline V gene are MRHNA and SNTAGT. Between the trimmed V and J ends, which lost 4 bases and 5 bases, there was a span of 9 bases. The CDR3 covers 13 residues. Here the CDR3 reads CASSAEPHNEQFF. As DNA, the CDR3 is TGTGCCAGCAGTGCAGAACCCCACAATGAGCAGTTCTTC.

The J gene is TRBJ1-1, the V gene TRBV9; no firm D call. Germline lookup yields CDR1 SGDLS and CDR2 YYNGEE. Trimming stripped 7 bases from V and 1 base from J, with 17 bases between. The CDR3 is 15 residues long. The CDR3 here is CASGRDTIWNTEAFF. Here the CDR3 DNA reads TGTGCCAGCGGAAGAGACACCATATGGAACACTGAAGCTTTCTTT.

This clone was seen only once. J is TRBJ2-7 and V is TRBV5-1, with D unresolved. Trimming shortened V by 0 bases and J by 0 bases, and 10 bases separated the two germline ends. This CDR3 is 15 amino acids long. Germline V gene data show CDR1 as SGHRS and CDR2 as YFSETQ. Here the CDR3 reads CASSLAGKSSYEQYF. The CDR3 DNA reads TGCGCCAGCAGCTTGGCAGGCAAGAGCTCCTACGAGCAGTACTTC.

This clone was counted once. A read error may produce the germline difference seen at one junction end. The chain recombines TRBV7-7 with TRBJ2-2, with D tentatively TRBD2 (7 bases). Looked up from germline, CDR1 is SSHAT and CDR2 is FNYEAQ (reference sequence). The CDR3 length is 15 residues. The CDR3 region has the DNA TGTGCTAGCAGCTTTGGGGGGGCCGACACCGGGGAGCTGTTTTTT. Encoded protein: CASSFGGADTGELFF.

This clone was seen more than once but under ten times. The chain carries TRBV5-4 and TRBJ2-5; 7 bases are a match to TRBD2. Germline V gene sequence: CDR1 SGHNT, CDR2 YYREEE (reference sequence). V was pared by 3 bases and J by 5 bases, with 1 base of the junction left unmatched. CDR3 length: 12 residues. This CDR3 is CASSWGGETQYF. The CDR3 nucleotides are TGTGCCAGCAGCTGGGGGGGGGAGACCCAGTACTTC.

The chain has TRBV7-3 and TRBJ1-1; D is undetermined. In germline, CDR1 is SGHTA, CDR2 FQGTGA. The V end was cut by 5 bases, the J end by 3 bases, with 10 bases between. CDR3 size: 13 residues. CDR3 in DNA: TGTGCCAGCAGCCTAGGCAGTTACACTGAAGCTTTCTTT. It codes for CASSLGSYTEAFF.

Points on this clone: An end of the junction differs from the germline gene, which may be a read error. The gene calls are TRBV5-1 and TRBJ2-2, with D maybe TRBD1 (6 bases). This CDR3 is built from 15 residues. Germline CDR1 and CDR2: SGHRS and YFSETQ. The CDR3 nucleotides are TGCGCCACCAGCTTGCGGACAGCGAACACCGGGGAGCTGTTTTTT. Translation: CATSLRTANTGELFF.

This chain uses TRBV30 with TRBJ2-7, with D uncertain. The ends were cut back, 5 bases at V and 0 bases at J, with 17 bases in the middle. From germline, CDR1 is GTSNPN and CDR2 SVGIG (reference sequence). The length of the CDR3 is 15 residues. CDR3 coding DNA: TGTGCCTGGGGTCTCGGTCCGAGTAGCTCCTACGAGCAGTACTTC. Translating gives CAWGLGPSSSYEQYF.

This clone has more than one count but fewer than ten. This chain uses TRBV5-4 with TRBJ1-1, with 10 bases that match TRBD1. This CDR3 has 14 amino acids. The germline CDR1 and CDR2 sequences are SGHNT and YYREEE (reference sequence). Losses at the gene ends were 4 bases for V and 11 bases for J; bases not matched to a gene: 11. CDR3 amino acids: CASSTRDRGLDAFF. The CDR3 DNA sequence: TGTGCCAGCAGCACCCGGGACAGGGGTTTGGATGCTTTCTTT.

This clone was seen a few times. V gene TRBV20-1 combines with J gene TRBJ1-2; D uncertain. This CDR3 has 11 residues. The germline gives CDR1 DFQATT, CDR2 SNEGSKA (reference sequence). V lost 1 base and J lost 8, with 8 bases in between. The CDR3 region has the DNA TGCAGTGCTAGAGCCTCCTCGGGCTACACCTTC. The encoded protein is CSARASSGYTF.

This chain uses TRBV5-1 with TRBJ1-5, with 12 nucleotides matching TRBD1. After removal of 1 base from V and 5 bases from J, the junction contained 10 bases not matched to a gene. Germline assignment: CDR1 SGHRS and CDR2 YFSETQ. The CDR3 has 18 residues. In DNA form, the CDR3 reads TGCGCCAGCAGCTTGTGGGGGGGGACAGGGGGCCGGGATCAGCCCCAGCATTTT. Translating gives CASSLWGGTGGRDQPQHF.

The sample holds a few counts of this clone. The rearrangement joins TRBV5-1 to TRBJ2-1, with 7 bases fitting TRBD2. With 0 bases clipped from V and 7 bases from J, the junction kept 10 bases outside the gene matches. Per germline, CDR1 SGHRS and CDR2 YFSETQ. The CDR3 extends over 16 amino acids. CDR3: CASSLAGAGEINEQFF. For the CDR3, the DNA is TGCGCCAGCAGCTTGGCCGGGGCGGGAGAGATTAATGAGCAGTTCTTC.

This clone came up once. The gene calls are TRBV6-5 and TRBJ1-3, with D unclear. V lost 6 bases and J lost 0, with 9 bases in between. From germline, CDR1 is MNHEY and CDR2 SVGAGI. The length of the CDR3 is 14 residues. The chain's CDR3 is CASSDSHSGNTIYF. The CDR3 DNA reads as TGTGCCAGCAGCGACTCTCACTCTGGAAACACCATATATTTT.

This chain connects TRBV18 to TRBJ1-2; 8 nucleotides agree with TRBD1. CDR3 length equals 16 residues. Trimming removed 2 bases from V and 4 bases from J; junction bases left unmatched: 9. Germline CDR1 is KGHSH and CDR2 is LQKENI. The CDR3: CASSPLDGTGLYGYTF. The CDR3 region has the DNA TGTGCCAGCTCACCATTAGACGGGACAGGACTCTATGGCTACACCTTC.

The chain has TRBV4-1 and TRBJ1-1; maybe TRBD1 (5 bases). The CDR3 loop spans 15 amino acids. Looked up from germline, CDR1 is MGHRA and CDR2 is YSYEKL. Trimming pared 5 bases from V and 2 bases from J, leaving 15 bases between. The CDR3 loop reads CASSYSGTGNTEAFF. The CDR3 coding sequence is TGCGCCAGCAGCTACAGCGGGACTGGTAACACTGAAGCTTTCTTT.

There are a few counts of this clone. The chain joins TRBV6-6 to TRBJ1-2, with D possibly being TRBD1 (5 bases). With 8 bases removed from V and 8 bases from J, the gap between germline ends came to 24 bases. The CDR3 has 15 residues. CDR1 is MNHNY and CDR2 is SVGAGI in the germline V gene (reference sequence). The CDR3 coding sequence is TGTGCCAGCCGATACCAAGGGGTCGCCTGGGGAGGCTACACCTTC. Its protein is CASRYQGVAWGGYTF.

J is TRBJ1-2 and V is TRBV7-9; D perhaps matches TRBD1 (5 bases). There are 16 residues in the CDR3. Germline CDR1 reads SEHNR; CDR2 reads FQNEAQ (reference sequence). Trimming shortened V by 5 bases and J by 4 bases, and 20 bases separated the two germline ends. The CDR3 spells CASSLGGEQVVYGYTF. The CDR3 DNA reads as TGTGCCAGCAGCCTGGGAGGAGAACAGGTCGTCTATGGCTACACCTTC.

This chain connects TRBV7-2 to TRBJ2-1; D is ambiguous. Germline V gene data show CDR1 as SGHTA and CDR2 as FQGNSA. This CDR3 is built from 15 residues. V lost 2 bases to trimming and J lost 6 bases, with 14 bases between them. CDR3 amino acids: CASSLNWAVPNEQFF. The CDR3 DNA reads TGTGCCAGCAGCTTAAATTGGGCAGTACCCAATGAGCAGTTCTTC. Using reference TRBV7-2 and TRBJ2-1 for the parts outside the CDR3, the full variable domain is GAGVSQSPSNKVTEKGKDVELRCDPISGHTALYWYRQSLGQGLEFLIYFQGNSAPDKSGLPSDRFSAERTGGSVSTLTIQRTQQEDSAVYLCASSLNWAVPNEQFFGPGTRLTVL.

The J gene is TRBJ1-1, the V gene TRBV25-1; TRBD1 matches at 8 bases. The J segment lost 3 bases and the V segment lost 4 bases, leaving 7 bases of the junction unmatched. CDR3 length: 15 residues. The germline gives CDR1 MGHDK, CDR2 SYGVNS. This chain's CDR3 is CASSGWDRRDTEAFF. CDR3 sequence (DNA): TGTGCCAGCAGTGGCTGGGACAGGAGGGACACTGAAGCTTTCTTT. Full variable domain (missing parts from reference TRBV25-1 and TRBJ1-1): EADIYQTPRYLVIGTGKKITLECSQTMGHDKMYWYQQDPGMELHLIHYSYGVNSTEKGDLSSESTVSRIRTEHFPLTLESARPSHTSQYLCASSGWDRRDTEAFFGQGTRLTVV.

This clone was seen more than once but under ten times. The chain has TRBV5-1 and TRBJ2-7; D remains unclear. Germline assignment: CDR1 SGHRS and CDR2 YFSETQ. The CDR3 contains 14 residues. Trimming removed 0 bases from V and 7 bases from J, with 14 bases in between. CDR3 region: CASSLGPRNGEQYF. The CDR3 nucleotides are TGCGCCAGCAGCTTGGGACCGCGTAACGGGGAGCAGTACTTC.